This T cell receptor (beta chain) is from a study of blood T cell repertoires in COVID-19. About the research overall: Samples representing acute and convalescent COVID-19 were sourced from the United States, Italy and Spain. PBMCs, B-cell-depleted T cells, or T cells were the source of the cDNA or gDNA that made up the material.

In the authors' methods: The assay estimated nucleated cells by amplifying reference gene primers. Clones were read by immunoSEQ multiplex PCR, and TCRdb kept only the in-frame ones, dropping some. D and trimming were read from the DNA, whereas the V and J calls and clone size are those reported in that table. This table holds over 85,000 clones, more than 75% found once. Trimming removed 5 bases at V and 10 bases at J, with 15 bases between. Germline lookup yields CDR1 SGHAT and CDR2 FQDESV (reference sequence). The CDR3 loop spans 14 amino acids. This clone showed up just a few times. This receptor was obtained from a human donor with acute or convalescent COVID-19. The donor label of this sample is uncertain. This sequence joins TRBV11-1 and TRBJ1-6, with a tentative D call TRBD1 (5 bases). Specimen: peripheral blood. The CDR3 DNA reads TGTGCCAGCAGCCCCCCCGGGGGACCCTCACCCCTCCACTTT. It codes for CASSPPGGPSPLHF.